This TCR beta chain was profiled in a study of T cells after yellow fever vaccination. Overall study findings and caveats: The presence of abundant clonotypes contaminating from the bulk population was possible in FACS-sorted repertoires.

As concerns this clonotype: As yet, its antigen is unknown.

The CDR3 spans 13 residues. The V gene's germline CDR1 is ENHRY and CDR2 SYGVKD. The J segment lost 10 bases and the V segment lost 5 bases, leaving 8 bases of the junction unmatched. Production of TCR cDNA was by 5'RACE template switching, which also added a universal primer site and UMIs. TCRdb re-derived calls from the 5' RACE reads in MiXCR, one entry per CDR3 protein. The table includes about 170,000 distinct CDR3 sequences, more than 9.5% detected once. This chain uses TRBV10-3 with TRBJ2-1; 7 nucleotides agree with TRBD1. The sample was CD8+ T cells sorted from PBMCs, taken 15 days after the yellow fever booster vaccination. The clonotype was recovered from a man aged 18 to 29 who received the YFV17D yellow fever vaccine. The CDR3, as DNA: TGTGCCATCAGTTCCGGGACAGCGATGGAGCAGTTCTTC. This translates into CAISSGTAMEQFF.